These 5 T cell receptor beta chains share one sample of origin, sequenced in a study of shared clonotypes between healthy human individuals. Data came from immunoSEQ multiplex PCR; TCRdb stores just in-frame clones and leaves some out. Counted here are over 1.5 million clones, about 98% occurring once; the ten biggest clones make up 0.4% to 0.45%. The specimen was naive CD4+ T cells sorted from blood. The subset denotes: CD45RA+ positively selected. The receptors stem from a man under 40 in good health.

The chain recombines TRBV10-3 with TRBJ2-5; 10 bases fit TRBD2. The V segment lost 6 bases and the J segment 3 bases; nucleotides outside the gene matches: 10. Germline CDR1 and CDR2: ENHRY and SYGVKD. This CDR3 comprises 16 residues. The CDR3 nucleotides read TGTGCCATCAGGACCGACCGAGCGGGAGGGAAAGAGACCCAGTACTTC. This sequence encodes CAIRTDRAGGKETQYF.

This chain connects TRBV10-1 to TRBJ2-3; the match to TRBD2 covers 7 bases. The CDR3 totals 15 residues. V shed 0 bases, J shed 2 bases, and the junction held 2 bases outside the gene matches. In germline, CDR1 is WNHNN, CDR2 SYGVQD (reference sequence). As DNA, the CDR3 is TGCGCCAGCAGTGAGTCCCTAGCGGCCACAGATACGCAGTATTTT. Translating gives CASSESLAATDTQYF.

The chain carries TRBV27 and TRBJ2-7, with TRBD2 matching over 8 bases. Per germline, CDR1 MNHEY and CDR2 SMNVEV (reference sequence). V lost 6 bases and J lost 1; bases outside the gene matches: 5. This CDR3 is 14 amino acids long. CDR3 sequence: CASRLAVNSYEQYF. CDR3 in DNA: TGTGCCAGCAGACTAGCGGTCAATTCCTACGAGCAGTACTTC.

The rearrangement links TRBV10-3 to TRBJ2-1, with 10 bases that match TRBD1. From germline, CDR1 is ENHRY and CDR2 SYGVKD. The CDR3 has 15 residues. The trim removed 5 bases at V and 4 bases at J, leaving 5 bases unmatched. Written as DNA, the CDR3 is TGTGCCATCAGTAAGACAGGGGGCTCTTACAATGAGCAGTTCTTC. Its protein product is CAISKTGGSYNEQFF.

The chain is built from TRBV18 and TRBJ2-7, with TRBD2 as a possible D gene (5 bases). The CDR3 loop spans 14 amino acids. The ends were cut back, 3 bases at V and 2 bases at J, with 11 bases in the middle. The germline V gene encodes CDR1 KGHSH and CDR2 LQKENI. The CDR3 DNA sequence: TGTGCCAGCTCACCGGACTCAGCCACCTACGAGCAGTACTTC. This codes for CASSPDSATYEQYF. Filled out from reference TRBV18 and TRBJ2-7, the complete variable domain reads NAGVMQNPRHLVRRRGQEARLRCSPMKGHSHVYWYRQLPEEGLKFMVYLQKENIIDESGMPKERFSAEFPKEGPSILRIQQVVRGDSAAYFCASSPDSATYEQYFGPGTRLTVT.